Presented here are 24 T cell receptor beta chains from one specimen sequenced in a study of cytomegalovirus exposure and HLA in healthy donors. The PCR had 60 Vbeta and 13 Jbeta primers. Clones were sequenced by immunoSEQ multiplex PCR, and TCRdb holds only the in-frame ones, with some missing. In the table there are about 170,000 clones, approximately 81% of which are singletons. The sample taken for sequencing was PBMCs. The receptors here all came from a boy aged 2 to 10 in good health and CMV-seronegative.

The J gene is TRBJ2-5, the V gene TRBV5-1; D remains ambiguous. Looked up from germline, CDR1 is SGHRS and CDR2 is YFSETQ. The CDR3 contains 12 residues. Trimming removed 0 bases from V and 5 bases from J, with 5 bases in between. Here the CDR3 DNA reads TGCGCCAGCAGCTTGGTTCCGGAGACCCAGTACTTC. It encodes CASSLVPETQYF.

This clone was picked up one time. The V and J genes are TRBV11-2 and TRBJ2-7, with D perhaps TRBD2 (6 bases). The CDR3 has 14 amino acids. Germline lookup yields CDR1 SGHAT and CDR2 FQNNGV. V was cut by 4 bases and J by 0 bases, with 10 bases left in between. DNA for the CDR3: TGTGCCAGCAGCTCTCGGCGGGGCTCCTACGAGCAGTACTTC. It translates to CASSSRRGSYEQYF.

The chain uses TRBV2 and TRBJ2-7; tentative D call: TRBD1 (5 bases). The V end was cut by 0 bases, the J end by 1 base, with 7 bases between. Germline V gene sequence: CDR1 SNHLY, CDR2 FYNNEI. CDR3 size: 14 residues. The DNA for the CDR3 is TGTGCCAGCAGTGAAGCCAGGGCTTCCTACGAGCAGTACTTC. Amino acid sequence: CASSEARASYEQYF. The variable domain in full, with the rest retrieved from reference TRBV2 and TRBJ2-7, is EPEVTQTPSHQVTQMGQEVILRCVPISNHLYFYWYRQILGQKVEFLVSFYNNEISEKSEIFDDQFSVERPDGSNFTLKIRSTKLEDSAMYFCASSEARASYEQYFGPGTRLTVT.

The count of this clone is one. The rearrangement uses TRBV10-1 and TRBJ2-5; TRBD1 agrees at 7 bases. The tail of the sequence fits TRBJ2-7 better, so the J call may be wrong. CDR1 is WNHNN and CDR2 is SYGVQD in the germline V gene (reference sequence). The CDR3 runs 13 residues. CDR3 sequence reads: CASSETGAYEQYF. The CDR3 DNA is TGCGCCAGCAGTGAGACAGGGGCCTACGAGCAGTACTTC.

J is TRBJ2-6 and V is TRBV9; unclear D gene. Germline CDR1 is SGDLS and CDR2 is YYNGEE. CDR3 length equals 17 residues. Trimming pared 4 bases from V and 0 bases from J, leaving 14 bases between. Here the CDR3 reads CASSPGGMSSGANVLTF. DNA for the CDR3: TGTGCCAGCAGCCCCGGCGGAATGAGCTCTGGGGCCAACGTCCTGACTTTC.

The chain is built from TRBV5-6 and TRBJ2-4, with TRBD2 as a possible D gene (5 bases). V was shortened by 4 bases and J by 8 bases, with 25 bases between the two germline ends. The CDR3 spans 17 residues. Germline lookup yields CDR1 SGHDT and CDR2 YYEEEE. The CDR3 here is CASSQSGVTRSVDIQYF. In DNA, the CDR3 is TGTGCCAGCAGCCAGAGCGGCGTGACCCGTTCGGTAGACATTCAGTACTTC.

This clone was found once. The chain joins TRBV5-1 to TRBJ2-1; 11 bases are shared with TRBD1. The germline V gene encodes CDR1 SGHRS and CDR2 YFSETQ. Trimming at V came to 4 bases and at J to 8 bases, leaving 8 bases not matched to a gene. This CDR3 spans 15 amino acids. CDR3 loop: CASSVGQGGADEQFF. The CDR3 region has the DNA TGCGCCAGCAGCGTGGGACAGGGGGGAGCGGATGAGCAGTTCTTC.

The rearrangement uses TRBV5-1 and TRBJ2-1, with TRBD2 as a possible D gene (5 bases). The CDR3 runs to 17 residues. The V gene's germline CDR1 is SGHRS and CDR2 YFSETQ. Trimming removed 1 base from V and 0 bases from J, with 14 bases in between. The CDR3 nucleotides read TGCGCCAGCAGCTTGAGGTTATTGCGGGTCTCCTACAATGAGCAGTTCTTC. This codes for CASSLRLLRVSYNEQFF.

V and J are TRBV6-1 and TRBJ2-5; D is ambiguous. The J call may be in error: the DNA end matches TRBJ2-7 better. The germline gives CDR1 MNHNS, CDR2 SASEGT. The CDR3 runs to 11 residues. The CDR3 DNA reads TGTGCCAGCGGGCAGGACTACGAGCAGTACTTC. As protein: CASGQDYEQYF.

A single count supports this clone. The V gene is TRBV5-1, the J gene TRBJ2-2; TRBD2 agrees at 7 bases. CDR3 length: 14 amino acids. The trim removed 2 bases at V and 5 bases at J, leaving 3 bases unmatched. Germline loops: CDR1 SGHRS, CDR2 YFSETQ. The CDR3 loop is CASSFGRRTGELFF. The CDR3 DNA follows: TGCGCCAGCAGCTTCGGGAGGAGGACCGGGGAGCTGTTTTTT. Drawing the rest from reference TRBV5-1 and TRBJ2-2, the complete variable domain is KAGVTQTPRYLIKTRGQQVTLSCSPISGHRSVSWYQQTPGQGLQFLFEYFSETQRNKGNFPGRFSGRQFSNSRSEMNVSTLELGDSALYLCASSFGRRTGELFFGEGSRLTVL.

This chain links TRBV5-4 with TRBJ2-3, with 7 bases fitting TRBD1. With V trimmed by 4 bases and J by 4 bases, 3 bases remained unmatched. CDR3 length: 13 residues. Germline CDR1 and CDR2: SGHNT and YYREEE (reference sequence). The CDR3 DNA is TGTGCCAGCAGCCGACAGGGCTCAGATACGCAGTATTTT. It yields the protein CASSRQGSDTQYF.

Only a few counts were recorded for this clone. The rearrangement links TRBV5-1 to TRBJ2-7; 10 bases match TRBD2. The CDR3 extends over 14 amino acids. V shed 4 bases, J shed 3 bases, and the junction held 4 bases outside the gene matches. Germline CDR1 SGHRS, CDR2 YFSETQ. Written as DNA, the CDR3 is TGCGCCAGCAGCCCCGGACTAGCGGTCTACGAGCAGTACTTC. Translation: CASSPGLAVYEQYF.

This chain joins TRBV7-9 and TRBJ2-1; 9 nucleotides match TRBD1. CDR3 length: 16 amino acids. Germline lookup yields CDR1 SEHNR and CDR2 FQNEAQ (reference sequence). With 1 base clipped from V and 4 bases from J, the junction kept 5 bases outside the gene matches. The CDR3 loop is CASSLEDRGRYNEQFF. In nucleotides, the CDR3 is TGTGCCAGCAGCTTAGAGGACAGGGGTAGATACAATGAGCAGTTCTTC. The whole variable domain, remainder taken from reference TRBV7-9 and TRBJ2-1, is DTGVSQNPRHKITKRGQNVTFRCDPISEHNRLYWYRQTLGQGPEFLTYFQNEAQLEKSRLLSDRFSAERPKGSFSTLEIQRTEQGDSAMYLCASSLEDRGRYNEQFFGPGTRLTVL.

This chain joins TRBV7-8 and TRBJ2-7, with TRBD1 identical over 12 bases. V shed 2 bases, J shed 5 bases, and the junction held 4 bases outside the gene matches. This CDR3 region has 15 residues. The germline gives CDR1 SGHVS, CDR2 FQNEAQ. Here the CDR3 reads CASSLFGTGGDEQYV. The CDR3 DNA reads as TGTGCCAGCAGCTTATTCGGGACAGGGGGCGACGAGCAGTACGTC.

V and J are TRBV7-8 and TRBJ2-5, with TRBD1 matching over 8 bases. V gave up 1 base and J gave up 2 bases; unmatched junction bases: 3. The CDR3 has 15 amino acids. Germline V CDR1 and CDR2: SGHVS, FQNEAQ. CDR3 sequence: CASSLGRGQQETQYF. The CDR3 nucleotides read TGTGCCAGCAGCTTAGGCAGGGGGCAGCAAGAGACCCAGTACTTC.

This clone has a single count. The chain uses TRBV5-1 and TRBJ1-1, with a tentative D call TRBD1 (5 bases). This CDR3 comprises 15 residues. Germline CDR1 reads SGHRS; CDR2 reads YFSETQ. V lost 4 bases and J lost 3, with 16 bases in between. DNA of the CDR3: TGCGCCAGCAGCCACGGGGGTAAGTTGGACACTGAAGCTTTCTTT. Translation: CASSHGGKLDTEAFF.

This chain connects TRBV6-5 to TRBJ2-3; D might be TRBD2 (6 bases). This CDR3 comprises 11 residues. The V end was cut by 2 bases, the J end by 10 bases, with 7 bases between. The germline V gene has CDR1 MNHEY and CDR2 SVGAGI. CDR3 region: CASSYGDSQYF. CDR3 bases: TGTGCCAGCAGTTACGGGGACTCGCAGTATTTT.

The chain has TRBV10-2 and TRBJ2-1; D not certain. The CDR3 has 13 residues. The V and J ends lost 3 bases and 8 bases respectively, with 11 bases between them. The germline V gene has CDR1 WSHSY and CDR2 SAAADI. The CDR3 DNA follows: TGCGCCAGCAGTGAAATGGGCCTTGATGAGCAGTTCTTC. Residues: CASSEMGLDEQFF.

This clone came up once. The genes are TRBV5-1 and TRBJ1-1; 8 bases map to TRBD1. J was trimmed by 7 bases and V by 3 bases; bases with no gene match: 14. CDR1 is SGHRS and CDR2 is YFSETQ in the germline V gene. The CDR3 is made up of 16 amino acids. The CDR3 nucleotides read TGCGCCAGCAGCTCAAACTACAGGGGGACAGTAGATGAAGCTTTCTTT. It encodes CASSSNYRGTVDEAFF. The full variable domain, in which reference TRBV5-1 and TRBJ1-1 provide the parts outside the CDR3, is KAGVTQTPRYLIKTRGQQVTLSCSPISGHRSVSWYQQTPGQGLQFLFEYFSETQRNKGNFPGRFSGRQFSNSRSEMNVSTLELGDSALYLCASSSNYRGTVDEAFFGQGTRLTVV.

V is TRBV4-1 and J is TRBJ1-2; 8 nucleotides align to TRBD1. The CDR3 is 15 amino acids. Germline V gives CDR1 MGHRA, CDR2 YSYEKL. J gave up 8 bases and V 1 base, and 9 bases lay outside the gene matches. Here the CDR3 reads CASSQGRQGNWGYTF. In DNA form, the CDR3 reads TGCGCCAGCAGCCAAGGCAGACAGGGGAATTGGGGCTACACCTTC.

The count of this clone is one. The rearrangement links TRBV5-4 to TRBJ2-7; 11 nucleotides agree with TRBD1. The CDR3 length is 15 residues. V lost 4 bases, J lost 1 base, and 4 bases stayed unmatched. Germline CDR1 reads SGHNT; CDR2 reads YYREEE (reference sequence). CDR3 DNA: TGTGCCAGCAGCCCGGACAGGGGGCTTTCCTACGAGCAGTACTTC. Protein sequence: CASSPDRGLSYEQYF. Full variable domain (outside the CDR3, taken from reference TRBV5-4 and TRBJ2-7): ETGVTQSPTHLIKTRGQQVTLRCSSQSGHNTVSWYQQALGQGPQFIFQYYREEENGRGNFPPRFSGLQFPNYSSELNVNALELDDSALYLCASSPDRGLSYEQYFGPGTRLTVT.

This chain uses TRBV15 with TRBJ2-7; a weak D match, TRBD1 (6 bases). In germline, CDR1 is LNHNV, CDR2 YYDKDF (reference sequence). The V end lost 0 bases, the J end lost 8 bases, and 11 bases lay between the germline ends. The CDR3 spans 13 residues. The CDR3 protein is CATSRDQTGQQYV. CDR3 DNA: TGTGCCACCAGCAGAGATCAAACAGGGCAGCAGTACGTC.

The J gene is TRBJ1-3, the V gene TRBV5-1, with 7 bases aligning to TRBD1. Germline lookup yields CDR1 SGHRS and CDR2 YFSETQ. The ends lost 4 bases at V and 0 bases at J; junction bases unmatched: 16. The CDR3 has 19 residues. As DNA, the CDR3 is TGCGCCAGCAGCGGATGGACAGGAGATACAATCCACTCTGGAAACACCATATATTTT. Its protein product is CASSGWTGDTIHSGNTIYF.

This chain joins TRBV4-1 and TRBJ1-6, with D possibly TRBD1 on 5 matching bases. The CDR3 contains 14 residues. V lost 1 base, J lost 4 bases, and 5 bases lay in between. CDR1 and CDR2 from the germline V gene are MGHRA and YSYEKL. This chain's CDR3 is CASSQGQYNSPLHF. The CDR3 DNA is TGCGCCAGCAGCCAAGGACAGTATAATTCACCCCTCCACTTT.